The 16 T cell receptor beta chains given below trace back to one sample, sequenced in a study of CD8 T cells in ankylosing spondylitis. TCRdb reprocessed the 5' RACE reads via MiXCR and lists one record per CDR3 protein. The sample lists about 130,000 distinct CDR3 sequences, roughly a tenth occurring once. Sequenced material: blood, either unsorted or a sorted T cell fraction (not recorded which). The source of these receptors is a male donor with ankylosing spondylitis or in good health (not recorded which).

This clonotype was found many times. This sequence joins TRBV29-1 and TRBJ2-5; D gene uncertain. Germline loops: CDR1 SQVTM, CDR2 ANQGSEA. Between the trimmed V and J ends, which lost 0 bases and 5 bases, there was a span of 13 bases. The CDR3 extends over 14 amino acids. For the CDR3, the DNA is TGCAGCGTTGAAGACTACCCGTCGTCGGAGACCCAGTACTTC. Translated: CSVEDYPSSETQYF.

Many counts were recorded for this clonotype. As DNA, the CDR3 is TGCAGCGCCCCCCCCCAGGGGTGGGATGAGCAGTTCTTC. Amino acids: CSAPPQGWDEQFF. This chain joins TRBV29-1 and TRBJ2-1; D is perhaps TRBD1 (6 bases). Per germline, CDR1 SQVTM and CDR2 ANQGSEA. The CDR3 consists of 13 residues. Deletions cut 7 bases from V and 8 bases from J, with 18 bases between.

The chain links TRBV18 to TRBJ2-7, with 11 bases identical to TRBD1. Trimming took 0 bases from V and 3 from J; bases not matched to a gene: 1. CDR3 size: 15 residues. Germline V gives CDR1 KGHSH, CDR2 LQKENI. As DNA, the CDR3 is TGTGCCAGCTCACCACCGGGACAGGGGGACTACGAGCAGTACTTC. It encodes CASSPPGQGDYEQYF.

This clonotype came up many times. CDR3 bases: TGCAGTGCTAGAGACGACAGCGTTCTAGCCAAAAACATTCAGTACTTC. As protein: CSARDDSVLAKNIQYF. The chain employs TRBV20-1 and TRBJ2-4, with D perhaps matching TRBD1 (5 bases). Per germline, CDR1 DFQATT and CDR2 SNEGSKA (reference sequence). V was pared by 0 bases and J by 0 bases, with 12 bases between. CDR3 size: 16 residues.

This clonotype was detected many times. The CDR3 protein is CASRTSGTPVLVGANVLTF. DNA for the CDR3: TGTGCCAGCAGAACATCCGGGACTCCGGTATTGGTTGGGGCCAACGTCCTGACTTTC. The chain combines TRBV28 with TRBJ2-6; tentatively, D is TRBD2 (6 bases). CDR1 is MDHEN, CDR2 SYDVKM, per germline. The CDR3 runs to 19 residues. V shed 6 bases and J shed 3 bases, with 24 bases lying between them. The variable domain in full, with the rest retrieved from reference TRBV28 and TRBJ2-6, is DVKVTQSSRYLVKRTGEKVFLECVQDMDHENMFWYRQDPGLGLRLIYFSYDVKMKEKGDIPEGYSVSREKKERFSLILESASTNQTSMYLCASRTSGTPVLVGANVLTFGAGSRLTVL.

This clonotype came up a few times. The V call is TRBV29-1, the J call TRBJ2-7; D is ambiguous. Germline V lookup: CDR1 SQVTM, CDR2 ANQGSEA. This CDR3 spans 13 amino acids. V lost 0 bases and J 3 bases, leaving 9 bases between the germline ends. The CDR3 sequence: CSVEDDAFYEQYF. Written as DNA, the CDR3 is TGCAGCGTTGAAGATGACGCTTTCTACGAGCAGTACTTC.

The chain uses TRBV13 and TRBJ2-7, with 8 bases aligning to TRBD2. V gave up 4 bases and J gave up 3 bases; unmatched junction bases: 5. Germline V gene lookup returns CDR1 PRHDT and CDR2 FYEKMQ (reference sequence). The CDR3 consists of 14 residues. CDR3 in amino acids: CASSWTGTSYEQYF. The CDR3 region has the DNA TGTGCCAGCAGCTGGACCGGGACTAGCTACGAGCAGTACTTC.

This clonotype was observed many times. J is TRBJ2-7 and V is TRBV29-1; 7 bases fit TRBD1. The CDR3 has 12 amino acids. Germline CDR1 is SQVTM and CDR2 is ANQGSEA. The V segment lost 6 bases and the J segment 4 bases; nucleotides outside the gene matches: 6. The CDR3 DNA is TGCAGCGTCCGACAGGGTGGGTACGAGCAGTACTTC. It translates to CSVRQGGYEQYF.

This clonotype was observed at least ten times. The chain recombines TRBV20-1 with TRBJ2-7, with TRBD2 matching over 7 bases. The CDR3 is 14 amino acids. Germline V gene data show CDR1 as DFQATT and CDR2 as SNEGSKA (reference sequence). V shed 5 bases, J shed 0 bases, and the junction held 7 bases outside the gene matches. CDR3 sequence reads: CSAEASGTSYEQYF. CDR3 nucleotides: TGCAGTGCTGAGGCTAGCGGTACCTCCTACGAGCAGTACTTC.

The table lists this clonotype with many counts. The DNA for the CDR3 is TGTGCCATCAGCTCTGGGGCCAACGTCCTGACTTTC. Translation gives CAISSGANVLTF. The chain has TRBV10-3 and TRBJ2-6; D not certain. V lost 6 bases and J lost 0, with 0 bases in between. The CDR3 has 12 amino acids. Germline loops: CDR1 ENHRY, CDR2 SYGVKD.

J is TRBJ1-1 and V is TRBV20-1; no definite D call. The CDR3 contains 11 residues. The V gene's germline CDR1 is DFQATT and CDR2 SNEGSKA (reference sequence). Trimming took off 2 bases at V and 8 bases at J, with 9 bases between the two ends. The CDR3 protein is CSARLVGEAFF. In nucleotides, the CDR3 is TGCAGTGCTAGACTTGTGGGCGAAGCTTTCTTT.

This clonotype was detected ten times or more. The CDR3 DNA follows: TGTGCCACCAGCGAAGGGACCGGTGTTACGCAGTATTTT. Amino acids: CATSEGTGVTQYF. This chain connects TRBV15 to TRBJ2-3, with D tentatively TRBD1 or TRBD2 (5 bases each). Trimming pared 5 bases from V and 8 bases from J, leaving 14 bases between. CDR3 size: 13 residues. Germline assignment: CDR1 LNHNV and CDR2 YYDKDF (reference sequence).

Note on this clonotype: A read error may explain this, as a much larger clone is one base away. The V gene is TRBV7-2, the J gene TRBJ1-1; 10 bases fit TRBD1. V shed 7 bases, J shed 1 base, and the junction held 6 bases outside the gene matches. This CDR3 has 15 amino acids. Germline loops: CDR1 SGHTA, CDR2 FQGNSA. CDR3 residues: CASNYDRGRNTEAFF. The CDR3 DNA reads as TGTGCCAGCAACTATGACAGGGGGCGGAACACTGAAGCTTTCTTT. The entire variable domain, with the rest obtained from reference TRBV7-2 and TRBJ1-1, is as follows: GAGVSQSPSNKVTEKGKDVELRCDPISGHTALYWYRQSLGQGLEFLIYFQGNSAPDKSGLPSDRFSAERTGGSVSTLTIQRTQQEDSAVYLCASNYDRGRNTEAFFGQGTRLTVV.

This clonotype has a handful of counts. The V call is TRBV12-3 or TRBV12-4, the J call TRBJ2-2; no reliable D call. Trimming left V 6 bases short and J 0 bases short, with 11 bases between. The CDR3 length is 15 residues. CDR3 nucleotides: TGTGCCAGCAGAGTTTCGGGCCCGAACACCGGGGAGCTGTTTTTT. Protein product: CASRVSGPNTGELFF.

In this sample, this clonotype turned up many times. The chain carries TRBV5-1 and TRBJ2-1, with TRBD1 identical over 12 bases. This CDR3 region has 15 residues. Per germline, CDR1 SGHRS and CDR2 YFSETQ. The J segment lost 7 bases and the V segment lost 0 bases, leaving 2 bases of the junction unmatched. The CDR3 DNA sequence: TGCGCCAGCAGCTTGGGGGACAGGGGGCTAAATGAGCAGTTCTTC. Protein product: CASSLGDRGLNEQFF.

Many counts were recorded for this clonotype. CDR3 nucleotide sequence: TGCGCCAGCAGCTTGGTATGGACAGGCCCCGATTGGAGCTCTGGAAACACCATATATTTT. It yields the protein CASSLVWTGPDWSSGNTIYF. This sequence joins TRBV5-1 and TRBJ1-3; TRBD1 matches 7 bases. V dropped 0 bases and J dropped 0; count of bases not matched to a gene: 15. Germline lookup yields CDR1 SGHRS and CDR2 YFSETQ. This CDR3 is built from 20 residues. Complete variable domain (other parts from reference TRBV5-1 and TRBJ1-3): KAGVTQTPRYLIKTRGQQVTLSCSPISGHRSVSWYQQTPGQGLQFLFEYFSETQRNKGNFPGRFSGRQFSNSRSEMNVSTLELGDSALYLCASSLVWTGPDWSSGNTIYFGEGSWLTVV.